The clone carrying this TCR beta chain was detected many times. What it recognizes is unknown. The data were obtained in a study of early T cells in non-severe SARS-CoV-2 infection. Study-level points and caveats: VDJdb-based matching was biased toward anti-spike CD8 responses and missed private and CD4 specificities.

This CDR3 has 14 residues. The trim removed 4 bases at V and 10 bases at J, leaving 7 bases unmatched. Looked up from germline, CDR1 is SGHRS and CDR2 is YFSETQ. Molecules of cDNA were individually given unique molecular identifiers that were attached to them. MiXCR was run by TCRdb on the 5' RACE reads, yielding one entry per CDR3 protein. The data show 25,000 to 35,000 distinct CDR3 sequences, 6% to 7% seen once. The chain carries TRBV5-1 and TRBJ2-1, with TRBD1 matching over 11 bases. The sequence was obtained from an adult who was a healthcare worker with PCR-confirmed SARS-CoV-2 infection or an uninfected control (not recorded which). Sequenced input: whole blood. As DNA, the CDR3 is TGCGCCAGCAGCGAAGGACAGGGGGCTGAGGAGCAGTTCTTC. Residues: CASSEGQGAEEQFF.